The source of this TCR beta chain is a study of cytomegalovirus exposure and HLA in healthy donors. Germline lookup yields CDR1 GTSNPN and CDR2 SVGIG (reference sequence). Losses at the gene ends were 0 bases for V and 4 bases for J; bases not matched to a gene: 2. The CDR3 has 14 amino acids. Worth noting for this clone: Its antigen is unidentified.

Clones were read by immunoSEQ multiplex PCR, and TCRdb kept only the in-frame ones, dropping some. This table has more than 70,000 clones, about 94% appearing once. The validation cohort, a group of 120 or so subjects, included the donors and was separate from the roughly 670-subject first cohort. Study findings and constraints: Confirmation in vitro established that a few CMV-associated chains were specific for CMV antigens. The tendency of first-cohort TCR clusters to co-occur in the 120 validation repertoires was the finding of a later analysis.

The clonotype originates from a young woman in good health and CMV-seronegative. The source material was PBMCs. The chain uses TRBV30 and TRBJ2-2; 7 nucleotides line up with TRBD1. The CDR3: CAWSVAGGTGELFF. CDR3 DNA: TGTGCCTGGAGTGTCGCAGGGGGCACCGGGGAGCTGTTTTTT.